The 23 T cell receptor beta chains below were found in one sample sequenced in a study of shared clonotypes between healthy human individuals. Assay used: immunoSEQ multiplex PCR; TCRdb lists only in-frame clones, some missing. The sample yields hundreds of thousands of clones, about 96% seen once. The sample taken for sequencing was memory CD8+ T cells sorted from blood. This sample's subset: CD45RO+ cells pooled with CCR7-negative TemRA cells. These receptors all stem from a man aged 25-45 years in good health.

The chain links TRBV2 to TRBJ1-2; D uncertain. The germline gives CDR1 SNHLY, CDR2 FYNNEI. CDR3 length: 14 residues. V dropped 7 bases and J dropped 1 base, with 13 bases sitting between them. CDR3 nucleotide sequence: TGTGCCAGCAAGATGGACCGGTATAACTATGGCTACACCTTC. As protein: CASKMDRYNYGYTF.

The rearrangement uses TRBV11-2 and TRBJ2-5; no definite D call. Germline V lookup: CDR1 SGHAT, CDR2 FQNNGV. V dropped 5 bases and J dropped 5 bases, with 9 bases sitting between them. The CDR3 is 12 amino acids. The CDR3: CASSRRLETQYF. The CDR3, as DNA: TGTGCCAGCAGCCGTAGGCTGGAGACCCAGTACTTC.

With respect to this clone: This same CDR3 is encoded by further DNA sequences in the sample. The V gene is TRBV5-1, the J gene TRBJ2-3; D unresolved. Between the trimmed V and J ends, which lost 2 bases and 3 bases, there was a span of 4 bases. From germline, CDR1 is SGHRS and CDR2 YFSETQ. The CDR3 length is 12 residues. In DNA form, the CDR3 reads TGCGCCAGCAGCTTCAGTACAGATACGCAGTATTTT. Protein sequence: CASSFSTDTQYF.

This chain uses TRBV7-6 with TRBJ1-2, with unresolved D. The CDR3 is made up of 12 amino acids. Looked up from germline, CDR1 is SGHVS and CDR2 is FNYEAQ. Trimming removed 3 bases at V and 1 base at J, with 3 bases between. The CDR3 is CASSFYNYGYTF. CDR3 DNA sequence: TGTGCCAGCAGCTTTTATAACTATGGCTACACCTTC.

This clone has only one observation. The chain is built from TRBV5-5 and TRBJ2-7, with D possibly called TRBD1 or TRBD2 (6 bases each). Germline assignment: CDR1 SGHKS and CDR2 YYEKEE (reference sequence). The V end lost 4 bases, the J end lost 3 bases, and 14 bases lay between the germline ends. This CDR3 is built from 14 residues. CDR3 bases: TGTGCCAGCAGCCCCTGGAGGGGGGTCTACGAGCAGTACTTC. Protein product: CASSPWRGVYEQYF.

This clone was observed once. The CDR3 protein is CASSGPAGDTGELFF. CDR3 bases: TGTGCCAGCAGCGGACCAGCGGGAGACACCGGGGAGCTGTTTTTT. The chain uses TRBV28 and TRBJ2-2; 8 bases line up with TRBD2. This CDR3 has 15 amino acids. V lost 6 bases, J lost 3 bases, and 6 bases stayed unmatched. Germline V gene lookup returns CDR1 MDHEN and CDR2 SYDVKM.

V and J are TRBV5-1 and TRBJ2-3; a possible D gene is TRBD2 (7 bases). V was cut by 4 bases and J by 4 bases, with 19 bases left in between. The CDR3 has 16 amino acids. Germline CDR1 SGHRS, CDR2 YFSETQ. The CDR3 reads CASSPRAGAPPDTQYF. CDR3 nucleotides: TGCGCCAGCAGCCCGAGGGCGGGGGCCCCTCCAGATACGCAGTATTTT. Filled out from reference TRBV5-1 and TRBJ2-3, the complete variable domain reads KAGVTQTPRYLIKTRGQQVTLSCSPISGHRSVSWYQQTPGQGLQFLFEYFSETQRNKGNFPGRFSGRQFSNSRSEMNVSTLELGDSALYLCASSPRAGAPPDTQYFGPGTRLTVL.

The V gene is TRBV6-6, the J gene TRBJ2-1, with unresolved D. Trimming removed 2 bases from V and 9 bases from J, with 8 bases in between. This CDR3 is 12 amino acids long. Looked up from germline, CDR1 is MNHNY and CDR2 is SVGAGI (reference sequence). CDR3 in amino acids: CASSYPKREQFF. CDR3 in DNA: TGTGCCAGCAGTTACCCCAAGCGTGAGCAGTTCTTC.

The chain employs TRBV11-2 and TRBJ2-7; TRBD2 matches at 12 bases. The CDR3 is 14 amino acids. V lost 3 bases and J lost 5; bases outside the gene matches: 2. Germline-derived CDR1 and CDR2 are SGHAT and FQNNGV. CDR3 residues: CASSLTSGSDEQYF. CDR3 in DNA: TGTGCCAGCAGCTTGACTAGCGGGAGCGACGAGCAGTACTTC.

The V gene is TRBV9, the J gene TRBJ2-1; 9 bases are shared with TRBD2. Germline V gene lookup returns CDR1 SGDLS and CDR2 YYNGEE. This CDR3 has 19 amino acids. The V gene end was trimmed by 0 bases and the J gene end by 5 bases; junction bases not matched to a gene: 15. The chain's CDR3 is CASSVGPTPSSGRNNEQFF. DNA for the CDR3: TGTGCCAGCAGCGTAGGGCCCACCCCGAGTAGCGGGAGAAACAATGAGCAGTTCTTC.

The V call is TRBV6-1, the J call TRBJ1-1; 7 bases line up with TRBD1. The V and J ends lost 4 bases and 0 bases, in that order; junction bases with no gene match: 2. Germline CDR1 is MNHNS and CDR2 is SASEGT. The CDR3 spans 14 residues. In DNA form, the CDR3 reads TGTGCCAGCAGTGGGGGACAGATGAACACTGAAGCTTTCTTT. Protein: CASSGGQMNTEAFF.

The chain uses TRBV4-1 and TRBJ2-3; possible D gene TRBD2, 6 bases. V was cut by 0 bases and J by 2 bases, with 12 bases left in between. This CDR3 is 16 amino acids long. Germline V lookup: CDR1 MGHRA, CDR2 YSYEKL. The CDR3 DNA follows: TGCGCCAGCAGCCAAGAGAGCCAGCGGGCCACAGATACGCAGTATTTT. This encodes CASSQESQRATDTQYF.

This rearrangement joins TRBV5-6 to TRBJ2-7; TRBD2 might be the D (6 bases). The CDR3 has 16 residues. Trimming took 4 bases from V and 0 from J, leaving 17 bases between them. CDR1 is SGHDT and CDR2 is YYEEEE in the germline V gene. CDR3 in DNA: TGTGCCAGCAGCACGTCAGGGCAGCGGGCCTCCTACGAGCAGTACTTC. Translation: CASSTSGQRASYEQYF.

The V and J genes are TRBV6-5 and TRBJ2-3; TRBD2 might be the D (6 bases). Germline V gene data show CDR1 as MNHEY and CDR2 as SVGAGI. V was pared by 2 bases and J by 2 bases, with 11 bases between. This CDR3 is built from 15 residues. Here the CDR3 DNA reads TGTGCCAGCAGTTACGAGGGACTCCTCACAGATACGCAGTATTTT. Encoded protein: CASSYEGLLTDTQYF.

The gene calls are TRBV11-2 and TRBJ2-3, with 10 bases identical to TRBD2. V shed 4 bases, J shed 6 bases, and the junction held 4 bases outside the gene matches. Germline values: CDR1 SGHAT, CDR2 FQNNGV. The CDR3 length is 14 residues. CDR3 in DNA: TGTGCCAGCAGCTCACTTAGCGGGAGGGATACGCAGTATTTT. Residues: CASSSLSGRDTQYF.

CDR3 DNA: TGTGCCAGCAGCTTAGTTGTGGCGGGCGGGAGGGCCTACGAGCAGTACTTC. It encodes CASSLVVAGGRAYEQYF. This chain uses TRBV7-2 with TRBJ2-7; 9 bases match TRBD2. The V and J ends lost 1 base and 2 bases, in that order; junction bases with no gene match: 9. Germline V gene sequence: CDR1 SGHTA, CDR2 FQGNSA. This CDR3 spans 17 amino acids.

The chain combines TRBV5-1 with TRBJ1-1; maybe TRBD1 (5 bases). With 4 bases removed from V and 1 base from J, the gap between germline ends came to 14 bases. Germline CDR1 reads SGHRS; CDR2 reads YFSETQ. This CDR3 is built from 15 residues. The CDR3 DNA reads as TGCGCCAGCAGCCCCAGGGTCCCACGGAACACTGAAGCTTTCTTT. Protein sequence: CASSPRVPRNTEAFF.

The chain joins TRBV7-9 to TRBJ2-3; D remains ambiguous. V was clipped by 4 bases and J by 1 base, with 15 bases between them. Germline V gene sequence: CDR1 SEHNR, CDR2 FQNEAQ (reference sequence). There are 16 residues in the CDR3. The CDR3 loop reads CASSSDGSGRTDTQYF. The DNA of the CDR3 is TGTGCCAGCAGCTCGGACGGAAGTGGGCGCACAGATACGCAGTATTTT.

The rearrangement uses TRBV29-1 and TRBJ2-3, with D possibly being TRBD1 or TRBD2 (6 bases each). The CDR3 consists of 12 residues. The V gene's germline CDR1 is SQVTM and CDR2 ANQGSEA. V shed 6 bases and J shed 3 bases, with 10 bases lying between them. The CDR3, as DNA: TGCAGCGTGGGGGGACATACAGATACGCAGTATTTT. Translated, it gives CSVGGHTDTQYF.

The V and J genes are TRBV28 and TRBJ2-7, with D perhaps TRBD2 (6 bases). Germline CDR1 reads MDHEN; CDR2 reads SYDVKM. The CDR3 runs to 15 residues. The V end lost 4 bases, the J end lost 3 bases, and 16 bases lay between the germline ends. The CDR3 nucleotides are TGTGCCAGCAGTTCCCGGGACTTCTATAACTACGAGCAGTACTTC. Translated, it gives CASSSRDFYNYEQYF. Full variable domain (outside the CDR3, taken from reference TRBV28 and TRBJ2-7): DVKVTQSSRYLVKRTGEKVFLECVQDMDHENMFWYRQDPGLGLRLIYFSYDVKMKEKGDIPEGYSVSREKKERFSLILESASTNQTSMYLCASSSRDFYNYEQYFGPGTRLTVT.

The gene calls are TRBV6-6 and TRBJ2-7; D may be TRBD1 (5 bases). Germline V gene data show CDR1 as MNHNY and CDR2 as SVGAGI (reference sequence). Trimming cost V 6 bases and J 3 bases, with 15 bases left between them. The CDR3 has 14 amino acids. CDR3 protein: CASSLRAVVYEQYF. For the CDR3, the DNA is TGTGCCAGCAGCCTCAGGGCTGTTGTCTACGAGCAGTACTTC.

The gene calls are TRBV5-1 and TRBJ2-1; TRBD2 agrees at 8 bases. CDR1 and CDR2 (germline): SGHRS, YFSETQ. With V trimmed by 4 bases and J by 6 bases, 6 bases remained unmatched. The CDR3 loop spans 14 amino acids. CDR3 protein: CASSITGTSNEQFF. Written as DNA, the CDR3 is TGCGCCAGCAGCATTACCGGGACTAGCAATGAGCAGTTCTTC.

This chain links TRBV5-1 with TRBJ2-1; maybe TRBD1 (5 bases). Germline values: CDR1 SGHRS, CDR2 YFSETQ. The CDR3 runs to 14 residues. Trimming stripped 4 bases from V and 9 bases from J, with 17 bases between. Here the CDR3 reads CASSKPGQLGEQFF. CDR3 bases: TGCGCCAGCAGCAAACCAGGGCAACTTGGTGAGCAGTTCTTC.